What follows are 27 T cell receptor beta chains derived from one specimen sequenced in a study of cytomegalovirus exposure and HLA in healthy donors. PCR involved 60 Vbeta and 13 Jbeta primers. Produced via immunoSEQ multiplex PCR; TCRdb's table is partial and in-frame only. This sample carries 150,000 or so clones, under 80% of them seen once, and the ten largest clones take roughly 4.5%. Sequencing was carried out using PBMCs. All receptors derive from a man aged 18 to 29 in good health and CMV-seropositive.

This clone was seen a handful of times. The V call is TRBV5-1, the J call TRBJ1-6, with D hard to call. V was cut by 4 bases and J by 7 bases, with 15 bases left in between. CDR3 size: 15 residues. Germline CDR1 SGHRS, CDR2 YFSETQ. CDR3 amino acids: CASSEAGSGNSPLHF. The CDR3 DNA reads TGCGCCAGCAGCGAAGCCGGGAGCGGGAATTCACCCCTCCACTTT.

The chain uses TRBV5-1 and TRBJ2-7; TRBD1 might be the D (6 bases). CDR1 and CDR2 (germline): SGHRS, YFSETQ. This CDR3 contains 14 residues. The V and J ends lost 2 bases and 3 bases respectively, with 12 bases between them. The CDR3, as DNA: TGCGCCAGCAGCTTCGGACAGTACCGCTACGAGCAGTACTTC. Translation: CASSFGQYRYEQYF.

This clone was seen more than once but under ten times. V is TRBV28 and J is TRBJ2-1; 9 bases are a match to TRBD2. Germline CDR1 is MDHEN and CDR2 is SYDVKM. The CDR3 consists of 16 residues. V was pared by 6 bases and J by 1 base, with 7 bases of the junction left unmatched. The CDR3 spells CASSVAGDGSYNEQFF. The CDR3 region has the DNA TGTGCCAGCAGCGTAGCGGGAGACGGGTCCTACAATGAGCAGTTCTTC.

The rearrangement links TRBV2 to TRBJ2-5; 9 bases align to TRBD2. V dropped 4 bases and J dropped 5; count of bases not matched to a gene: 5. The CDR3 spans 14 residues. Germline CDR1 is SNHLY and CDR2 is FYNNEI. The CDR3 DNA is TGTGCCAGCAGTGTGGCGGGGGGGCTTGAGACCCAGTACTTC. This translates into CASSVAGGLETQYF. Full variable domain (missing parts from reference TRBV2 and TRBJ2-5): EPEVTQTPSHQVTQMGQEVILRCVPISNHLYFYWYRQILGQKVEFLVSFYNNEISEKSEIFDDQFSVERPDGSNFTLKIRSTKLEDSAMYFCASSVAGGLETQYFGPGTRLLVL.

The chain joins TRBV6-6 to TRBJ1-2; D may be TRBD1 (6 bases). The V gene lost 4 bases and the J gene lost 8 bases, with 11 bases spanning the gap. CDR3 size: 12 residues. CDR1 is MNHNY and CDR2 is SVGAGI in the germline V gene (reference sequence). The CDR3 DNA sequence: TGTGCCAGCAGTTTCAACAGGGAGGGCTACACCTTC. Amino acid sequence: CASSFNREGYTF.

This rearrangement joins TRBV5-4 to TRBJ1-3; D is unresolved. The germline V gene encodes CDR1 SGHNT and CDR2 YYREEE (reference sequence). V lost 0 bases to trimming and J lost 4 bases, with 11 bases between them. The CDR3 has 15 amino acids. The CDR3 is CASSLEATVGNTIYF. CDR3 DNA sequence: TGTGCCAGCAGCTTGGAGGCCACAGTAGGAAACACCATATATTTT.

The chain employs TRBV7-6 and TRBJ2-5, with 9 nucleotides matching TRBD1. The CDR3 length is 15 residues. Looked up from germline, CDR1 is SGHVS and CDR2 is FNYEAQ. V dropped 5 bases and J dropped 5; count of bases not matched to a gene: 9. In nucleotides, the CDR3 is TGTGCCAGCAGCGGCAGGACAGGGGTAAAGGAGACCCAGTACTTC. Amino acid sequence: CASSGRTGVKETQYF.

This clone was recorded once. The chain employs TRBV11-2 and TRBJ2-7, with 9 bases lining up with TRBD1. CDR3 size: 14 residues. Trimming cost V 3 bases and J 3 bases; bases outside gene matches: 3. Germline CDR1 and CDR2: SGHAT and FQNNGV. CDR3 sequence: CASSLTGGIYEQYF. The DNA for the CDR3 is TGTGCCAGCAGCTTGACAGGGGGTATCTACGAGCAGTACTTC.

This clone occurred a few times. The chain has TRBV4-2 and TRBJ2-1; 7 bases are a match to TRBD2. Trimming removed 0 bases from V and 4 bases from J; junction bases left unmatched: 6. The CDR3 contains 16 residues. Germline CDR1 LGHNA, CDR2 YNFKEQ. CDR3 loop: CASSQERSGVYNEQFF. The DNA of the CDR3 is TGTGCCAGCAGCCAAGAAAGAAGCGGGGTTTACAATGAGCAGTTCTTC.

CDR3 sequence: CASSRGQGPGEQYF. The CDR3 DNA reads TGTGCCAGCAGTCGAGGACAGGGTCCCGGCGAGCAGTACTTC. The chain is built from TRBV2 and TRBJ2-7; the match to TRBD1 covers 8 bases. Germline-derived CDR1 and CDR2 are SNHLY and FYNNEI. The V and J ends lost 5 bases and 6 bases, in that order; junction bases with no gene match: 9. This CDR3 spans 14 amino acids.

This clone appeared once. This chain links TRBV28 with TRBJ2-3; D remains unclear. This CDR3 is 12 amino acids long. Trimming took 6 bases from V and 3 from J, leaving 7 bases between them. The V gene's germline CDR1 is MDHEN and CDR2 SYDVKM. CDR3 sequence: CASSPPTDTQYF. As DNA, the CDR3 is TGTGCCAGCAGCCCCCCAACAGATACGCAGTATTTT.

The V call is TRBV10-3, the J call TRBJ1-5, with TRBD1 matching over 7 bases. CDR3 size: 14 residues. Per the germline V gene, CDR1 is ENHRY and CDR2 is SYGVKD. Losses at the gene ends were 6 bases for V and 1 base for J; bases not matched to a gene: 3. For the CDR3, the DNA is TGTGCCATCAGCAAACAGGGGAGCAATCAGCCCCAGCATTTT. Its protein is CAISKQGSNQPQHF.

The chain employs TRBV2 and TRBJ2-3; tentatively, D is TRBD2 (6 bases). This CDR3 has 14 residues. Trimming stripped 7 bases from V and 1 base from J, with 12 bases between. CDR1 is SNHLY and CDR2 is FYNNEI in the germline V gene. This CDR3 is CASKGTRGTDTQYF. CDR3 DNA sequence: TGTGCCAGCAAAGGGACTCGGGGCACAGATACGCAGTATTTT.

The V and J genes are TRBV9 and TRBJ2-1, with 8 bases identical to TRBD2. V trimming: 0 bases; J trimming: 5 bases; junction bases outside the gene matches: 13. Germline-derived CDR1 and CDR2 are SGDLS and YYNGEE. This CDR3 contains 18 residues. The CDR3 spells CASSVGGGGTTLNNEQFF. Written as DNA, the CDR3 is TGTGCCAGCAGCGTAGGCGGCGGGGGGACTACTTTGAACAATGAGCAGTTCTTC. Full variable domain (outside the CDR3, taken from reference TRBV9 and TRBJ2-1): DSGVTQTPKHLITATGQRVTLRCSPRSGDLSVYWYQQSLDQGLQFLIQYYNGEERAKGNILERFSAQQFPDLHSELNLSSLELGDSALYFCASSVGGGGTTLNNEQFFGPGTRLTVL.

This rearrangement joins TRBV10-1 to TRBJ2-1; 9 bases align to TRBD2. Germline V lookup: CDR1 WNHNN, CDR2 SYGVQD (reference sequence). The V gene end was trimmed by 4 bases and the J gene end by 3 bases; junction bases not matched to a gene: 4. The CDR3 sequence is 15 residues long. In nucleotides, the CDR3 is TGCGCCAGCAGTGTCCCGACTAGCGGCTACAATGAGCAGTTCTTC. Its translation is CASSVPTSGYNEQFF.

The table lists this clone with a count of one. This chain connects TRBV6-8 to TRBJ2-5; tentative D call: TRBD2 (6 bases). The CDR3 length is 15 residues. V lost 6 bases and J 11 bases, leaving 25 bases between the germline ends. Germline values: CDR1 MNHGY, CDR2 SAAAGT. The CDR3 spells CASSSEDGVPGEQYF. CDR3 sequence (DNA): TGTGCCAGCAGCTCGGAGGACGGAGTACCGGGGGAGCAGTACTTC.

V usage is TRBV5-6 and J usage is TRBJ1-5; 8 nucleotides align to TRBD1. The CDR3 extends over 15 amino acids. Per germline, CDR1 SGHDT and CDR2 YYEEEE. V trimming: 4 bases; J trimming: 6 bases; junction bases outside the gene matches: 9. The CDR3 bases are TGTGCCAGCAGCCTAGGACAGGGTAAGGGTCAGCCCCAGCATTTT. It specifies CASSLGQGKGQPQHF. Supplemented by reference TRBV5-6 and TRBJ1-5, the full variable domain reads DAGVTQSPTHLIKTRGQQVTLRCSPKSGHDTVSWYQQALGQGPQFIFQYYEEEERQRGNFPDRFSGHQFPNYSSELNVNALLLGDSALYLCASSLGQGKGQPQHFGDGTRLSIL.

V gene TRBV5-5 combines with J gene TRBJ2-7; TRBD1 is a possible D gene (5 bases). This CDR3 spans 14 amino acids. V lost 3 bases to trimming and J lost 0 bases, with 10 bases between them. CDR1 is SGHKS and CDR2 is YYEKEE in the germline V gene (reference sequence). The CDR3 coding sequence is TGTGCCAGCAGCTCCGACAGAGGCTCCTACGAGCAGTACTTC. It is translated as CASSSDRGSYEQYF.

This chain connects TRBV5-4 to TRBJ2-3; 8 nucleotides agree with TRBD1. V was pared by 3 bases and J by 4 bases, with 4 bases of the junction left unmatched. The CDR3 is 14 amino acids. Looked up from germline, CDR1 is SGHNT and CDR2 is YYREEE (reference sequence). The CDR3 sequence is CASSSPTGADTQYF. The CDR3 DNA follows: TGTGCCAGCAGCTCGCCGACAGGGGCAGATACGCAGTATTTT. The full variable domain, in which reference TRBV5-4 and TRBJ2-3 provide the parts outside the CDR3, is ETGVTQSPTHLIKTRGQQVTLRCSSQSGHNTVSWYQQALGQGPQFIFQYYREEENGRGNFPPRFSGLQFPNYSSELNVNALELDDSALYLCASSSPTGADTQYFGPGTRLTVL.

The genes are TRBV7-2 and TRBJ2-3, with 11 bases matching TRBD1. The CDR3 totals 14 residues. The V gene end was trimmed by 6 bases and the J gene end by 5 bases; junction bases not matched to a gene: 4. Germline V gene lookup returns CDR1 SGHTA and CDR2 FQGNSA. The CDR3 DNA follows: TGTGCCAGCAGTTGGGACAGGGGGGTAGATACGCAGTATTTT. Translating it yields CASSWDRGVDTQYF.

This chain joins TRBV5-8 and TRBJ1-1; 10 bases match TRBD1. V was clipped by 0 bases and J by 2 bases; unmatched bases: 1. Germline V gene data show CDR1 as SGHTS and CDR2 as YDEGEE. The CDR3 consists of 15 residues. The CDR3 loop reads CASSLGDRGNTEAFF. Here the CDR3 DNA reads TGTGCCAGCAGCTTGGGGGACAGGGGAAACACTGAAGCTTTCTTT.

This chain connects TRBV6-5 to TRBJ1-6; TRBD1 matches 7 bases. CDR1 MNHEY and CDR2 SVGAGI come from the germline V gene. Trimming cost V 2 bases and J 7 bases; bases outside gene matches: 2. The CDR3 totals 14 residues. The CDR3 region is CASSYGTANSPLHF. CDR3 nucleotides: TGTGCCAGCAGTTACGGGACAGCGAATTCACCCCTCCACTTT.

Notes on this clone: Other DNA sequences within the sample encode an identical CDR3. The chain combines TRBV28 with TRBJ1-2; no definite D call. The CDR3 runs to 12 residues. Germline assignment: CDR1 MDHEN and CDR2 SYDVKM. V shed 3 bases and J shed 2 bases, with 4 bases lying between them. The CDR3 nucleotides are TGTGCCAGCAGTTTCGGGAACTATGGCTACACCTTC. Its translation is CASSFGNYGYTF.

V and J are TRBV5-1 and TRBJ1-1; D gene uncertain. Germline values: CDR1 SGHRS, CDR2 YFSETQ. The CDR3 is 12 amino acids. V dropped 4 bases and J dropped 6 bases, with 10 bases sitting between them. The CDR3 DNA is TGCGCCAGCAGCCTCTGGGGAGCTGAAGCTTTCTTT. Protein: CASSLWGAEAFF.

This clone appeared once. The CDR3 DNA reads as TGTGCTAGTGGTTTGGGAGTAAACTATGGCTACACCTTC. This sequence encodes CASGLGVNYGYTF. V gene TRBV12-5 combines with J gene TRBJ1-2; no clear D. The germline CDR1 and CDR2 sequences are LGHNT and FRNRAP. The CDR3 consists of 13 residues. V lost 1 base to trimming and J lost 2 bases, with 5 bases between them. The full variable domain, completed using reference TRBV12-5 and TRBJ1-2, is DARVTQTPRHKVTEMGQEVTMRCQPILGHNTVFWYRQTMMQGLELLAYFRNRAPLDDSGMPKDRFSAEMPDATLATLKIQPSEPRDSAVYFCASGLGVNYGYTFGSGTRLTVV.

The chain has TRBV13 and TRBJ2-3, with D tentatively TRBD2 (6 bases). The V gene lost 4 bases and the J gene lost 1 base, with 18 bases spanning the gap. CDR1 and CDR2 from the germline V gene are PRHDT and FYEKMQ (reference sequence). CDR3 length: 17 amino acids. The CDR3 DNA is TGTGCCAGCAGCTCCATAGACGGAGAGCGGGGCACAGATACGCAGTATTTT. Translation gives CASSSIDGERGTDTQYF.

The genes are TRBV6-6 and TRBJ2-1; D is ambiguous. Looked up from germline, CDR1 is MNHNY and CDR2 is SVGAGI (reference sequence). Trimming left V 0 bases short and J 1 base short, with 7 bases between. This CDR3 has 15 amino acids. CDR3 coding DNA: TGTGCCAGCAGTTACTCTTCCCCGTCCTACAATGAGCAGTTCTTC. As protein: CASSYSSPSYNEQFF.